Presented here are 10 T cell receptor beta chains from one specimen sequenced in a study of CD8+ T cells in alopecia areata. RNA extraction and reverse transcription yielded cDNA as sequencing template. Assay: immunoSEQ multiplex PCR; the TCRdb copy retains only in-frame clones and omits some. The data show some 110,000 clones, roughly 63% seen once. The sample's treatment: oral pan-JAK inhibitor, 5-10 mg twice daily. The starting material was CD8+ T cells sorted from blood, obtained at week 4, from a patient treated with tofacitinib. These receptor sequences come from a human donor with alopecia areata.

V usage is TRBV29-1 and J usage is TRBJ1-2; D unclear. V lost 4 bases to trimming and J lost 4 bases, with 10 bases between them. Per the germline V gene, CDR1 is SQVTM and CDR2 is ANQGSEA. This CDR3 has 12 residues. CDR3 DNA: TGCAGCGTTGGGGTGGGGTCCTATGGCTACACCTTC. Translation: CSVGVGSYGYTF.

The chain combines TRBV30 with TRBJ2-1, with unresolved D. The V gene's germline CDR1 is GTSNPN and CDR2 SVGIG (reference sequence). The CDR3 extends over 16 amino acids. Trimming took 0 bases from V and 4 from J, leaving 16 bases between them. CDR3 in DNA: TGTGCCTGGAGTGTAGGTAGCCACGTCGGTTACAATGAGCAGTTCTTC. This translates into CAWSVGSHVGYNEQFF.

This clone was counted only a few times. The chain carries TRBV2 and TRBJ2-5, with 9 bases fitting TRBD1. CDR1 and CDR2 from the germline V gene are SNHLY and FYNNEI. V lost 3 bases, J lost 5 bases, and 13 bases stayed unmatched. CDR3 length: 17 residues. The CDR3 loop is CASSDGSTGGLGETQYF. The CDR3 DNA reads TGTGCCAGCAGTGATGGGTCCACAGGGGGCCTGGGGGAGACCCAGTACTTC.

The gene calls are TRBV7-9 and TRBJ2-3; D is perhaps TRBD2 (6 bases). CDR3 length: 14 amino acids. From germline, CDR1 is SEHNR and CDR2 FQNEAQ (reference sequence). V was cut by 4 bases and J by 4 bases, with 12 bases left in between. CDR3 coding DNA: TGTGCCAGCAGCTCGGGACTTCTCCCAGATACGCAGTATTTT. It is translated as CASSSGLLPDTQYF.

V usage is TRBV29-1 and J usage is TRBJ2-7, with a possible D match to TRBD1 (6 bases). This CDR3 contains 14 residues. Trimming removed 6 bases at V and 3 bases at J, with 18 bases between. The germline V gene has CDR1 SQVTM and CDR2 ANQGSEA. The CDR3 nucleotides are TGCAGCGTCGGAAAGGGGGACGTCGGCTACGAGCAGTACTTC. Translated: CSVGKGDVGYEQYF.

This clone has more than one count but fewer than ten. The chain uses TRBV4-1 and TRBJ2-7; either TRBD1 or TRBD2 may fit D (5 bases each). Germline loops: CDR1 MGHRA, CDR2 YSYEKL. V lost 1 base and J lost 3, with 7 bases in between. The CDR3 runs 13 residues. CDR3 residues: CASSQVGGYEQYF. The CDR3 DNA follows: TGCGCCAGCAGCCAAGTTGGGGGCTACGAGCAGTACTTC.

J is TRBJ2-5 and V is TRBV7-9, with D uncertain. V lost 1 base and J lost 5, with 8 bases in between. Looked up from germline, CDR1 is SEHNR and CDR2 is FQNEAQ (reference sequence). The CDR3 has 13 residues. CDR3 in amino acids: CASSLEAGETQYF. As DNA, the CDR3 is TGTGCCAGCAGCTTAGAAGCTGGGGAGACCCAGTACTTC. The variable domain in full, completed from reference TRBV7-9 and TRBJ2-5, reads DTGVSQNPRHKITKRGQNVTFRCDPISEHNRLYWYRQTLGQGPEFLTYFQNEAQLEKSRLLSDRFSAERPKGSFSTLEIQRTEQGDSAMYLCASSLEAGETQYFGPGTRLLVL.

V usage is TRBV4-3 and J usage is TRBJ2-3; TRBD2 matches at 10 bases. CDR1 and CDR2 (germline): LGHNA, YSLEER. Trimming took 1 base from V and 2 from J; bases not matched to a gene: 6. The CDR3 length is 17 residues. The CDR3 DNA is TGCGCCAGCAGCCAAGGGATTAGCGGGGGGATCACAGATACGCAGTATTTT. It yields the protein CASSQGISGGITDTQYF.

This clone has a handful of counts. The genes are TRBV25-1 and TRBJ2-3; D is unclear. Germline CDR1 is MGHDK and CDR2 is SYGVNS. The ends were cut back, 4 bases at V and 4 bases at J, with 3 bases in the middle. This CDR3 is built from 11 residues. As DNA, the CDR3 is TGTGCCAGCAGTGCCTCAGATACGCAGTATTTT. Amino acids: CASSASDTQYF.

The chain couples TRBV29-1 to TRBJ1-2; maybe TRBD1 (6 bases). This CDR3 region has 12 residues. V lost 6 bases to trimming and J lost 5 bases, with 13 bases between them. In germline, CDR1 is SQVTM, CDR2 ANQGSEA. CDR3 region: CSVGWGAYGYTF. The CDR3 DNA reads TGCAGCGTGGGATGGGGGGCTTATGGCTACACCTTC.